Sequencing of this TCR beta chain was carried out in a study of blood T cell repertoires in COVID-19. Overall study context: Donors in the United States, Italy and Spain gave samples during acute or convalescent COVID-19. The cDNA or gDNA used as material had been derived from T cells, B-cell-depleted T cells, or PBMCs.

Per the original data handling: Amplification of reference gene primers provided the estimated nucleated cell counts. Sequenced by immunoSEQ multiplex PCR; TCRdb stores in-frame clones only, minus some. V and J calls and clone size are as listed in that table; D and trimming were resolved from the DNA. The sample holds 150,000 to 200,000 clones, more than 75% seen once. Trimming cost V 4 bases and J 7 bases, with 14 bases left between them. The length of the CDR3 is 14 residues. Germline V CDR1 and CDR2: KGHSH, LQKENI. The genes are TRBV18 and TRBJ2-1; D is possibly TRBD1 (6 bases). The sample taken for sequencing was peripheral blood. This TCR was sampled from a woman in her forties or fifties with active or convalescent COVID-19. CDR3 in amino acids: CASSQSGTRNEQFF. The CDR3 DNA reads TGTGCCAGCTCACAATCCGGGACAAGAAATGAGCAGTTCTTC. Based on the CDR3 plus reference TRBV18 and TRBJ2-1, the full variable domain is NAGVMQNPRHLVRRRGQEARLRCSPMKGHSHVYWYRQLPEEGLKFMVYLQKENIIDESGMPKERFSAEFPKEGPSILRIQQVVRGDSAAYFCASSQSGTRNEQFFGPGTRLTVL.